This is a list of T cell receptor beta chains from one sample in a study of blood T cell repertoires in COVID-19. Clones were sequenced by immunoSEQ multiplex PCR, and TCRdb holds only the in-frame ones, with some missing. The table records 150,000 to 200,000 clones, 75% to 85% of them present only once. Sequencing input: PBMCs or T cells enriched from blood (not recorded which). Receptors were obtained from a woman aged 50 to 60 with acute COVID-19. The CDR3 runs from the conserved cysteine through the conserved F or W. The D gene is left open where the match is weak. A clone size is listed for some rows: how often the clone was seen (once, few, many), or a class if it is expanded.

TGTGCCAGCAGTTACTTCGGTGGCACTGAAGCTTTCTTT CASSYFGGTEAFF TRBJ1-1 13 NA NA TRBV6-2/TRBV6-3
TGTGCCAGCAGCGTAGGGGGCAGGGAAAATGAAAAACTGTTTTTT CASSVGGRENEKLFF TRBJ1-4 15 NA NA TRBV9
TGCGCCAGCAGCCAAGATTATGGGGGCCAGGAAGATGAAAAACTGTTTTTT CASSQDYGGQEDEKLFF TRBJ1-4 17 NA NA TRBV4-1
TGTGCCAGCAGCCAAGAGCGGCAGGGGGCTCGAGGCTACACCTTC CASSQERQGARGYTF TRBJ1-2 15 NA TRBD1 TRBV4-2
TGCGCCAGCAGCGGACAGGGCCCCTACAATGAGCAGTTCTTC CASSGQGPYNEQFF TRBJ2-1 14 NA TRBD1 TRBV5-1
TGTGCCAGCAGTGGAGGGGAGAAATCCTCCTACAATGAGCAGTTCTTC CASSGGEKSSYNEQFF TRBJ2-1 16 NA NA TRBV28
TGTGCCAGCACCCCCCTCTCGAACATCAGCGCCAATGGCTACACCTTC CASTPLSNISANGYTF TRBJ1-2 16 once NA TRBV27
TGTGCCAGTAAAGTGGAGGGGCACAACACCGGGGAGCTGTTTTTT CASKVEGHNTGELFF TRBJ2-2 15 NA NA TRBV19
TGTGCCAGCAGCCGAAGACCAGGGACAGGGGTAACTGAAGCTTTCTTT CASSRRPGTGVTEAFF TRBJ1-1 16 NA TRBD1 TRBV4-2
TGTGCCAGCTCACCACCCGAAGGGAGCGGAGCCAAAAACATTCAGTACTTC CASSPPEGSGAKNIQYF TRBJ2-4 17 NA NA TRBV18
TGTGCCAGCAGTTTATACCAGGGGATGGTAAATGAGCAGTTCTTC CASSLYQGMVNEQFF TRBJ2-1 15 NA NA TRBV27
TGTGCCAGCAGTCAGGGGGTTCCCACTGAAGCTTTCTTT CASSQGVPTEAFF TRBJ1-1 13 NA TRBD1 TRBV6-5
TGTGCCTGGAGTGGGACAGGGGGCGGGCGCAATCAGCCCCAGCATTTT CAWSGTGGGRNQPQHF TRBJ1-5 16 NA TRBD1 TRBV30
TGTGCCAGCAGCGCGACAGTCGCTGGAAACACCATATATTTT CASSATVAGNTIYF TRBJ1-3 14 NA NA TRBV9
TGTGCCAGTAGTATACGGGCAGGGGCAACTAATGAAAAACTGTTTTTT CASSIRAGATNEKLFF TRBJ1-4 16 NA NA TRBV19
TGCAGCGTTGTTCAACAGTTAAGCACAGATACGCAGTATTTT CSVVQQLSTDTQYF TRBJ2-3 14 NA NA TRBV29-1
TGTGCCAGTAGTTTAAACAGTGGGAACTATGGCTACACCTTC CASSLNSGNYGYTF TRBJ1-2 14 once NA TRBV19
TGTGCCAGCAGTAGCCTCGCGGGTGACTATGGCTACACCTTC CASSSLAGDYGYTF TRBJ1-2 14 NA NA TRBV5-8
TGCGCCAGCAGCCAAGATTACCCAAGAGGTGCAACTAATGAAAAACTGTTTTTT CASSQDYPRGATNEKLFF TRBJ1-4 18 few NA TRBV4-3
TGTGCCAGCAGCGACCAGAGGACAGGGCCAAACACTGAAGCTTTCTTT CASSDQRTGPNTEAFF TRBJ1-1 16 NA TRBD1 TRBV9
TGTGCCAGCAGCCAAAACAGGGGGCAGGAGACCCAGTACTTC CASSQNRGQETQYF TRBJ2-5 14 NA TRBD1 TRBV14
TGTGCCAGCAGCTTAAGGCGGGGGGGCACAGATACGCAGTATTTT CASSLRRGGTDTQYF TRBJ2-3 15 once TRBD2 TRBV7-6
TGTGCCAGCAGACGGACAGGGGAGAGCAATCAGCCCCAGCATTTT CASRRTGESNQPQHF TRBJ1-5 15 NA TRBD1 TRBV2
TGTGCCAGCAGTGAGTACGCGGGAAACACCATATATTTT CASSEYAGNTIYF TRBJ1-3 13 NA NA TRBV9
TGTGCCAGCAGCTTGGCGACGGCAGGGCACGCCCAGTACTTC CASSLATAGHAQYF TRBJ2-5 14 many NA TRBV5-8
TGTGCCAGCAGCCTTGGCTCGGGACTAGCGACAGATACGCAGTATTTT CASSLGSGLATDTQYF TRBJ2-3 16 medium-sized TRBD2 TRBV5-4
TGTGCCTGGAGTGTAGGGACTAGCGGGGGCGCCGAGGATACGCAGTATTTT CAWSVGTSGGAEDTQYF TRBJ2-3 17 once TRBD2 TRBV30
TGTGCCAGCAGTATAGACAGGGCTAGATCACCCCTCCACTTT CASSIDRARSPLHF TRBJ1-6 14 NA TRBD1 TRBV13
TGTGCCAGCAGCCTAGGGACAGGGGATGGCTACACCTTC CASSLGTGDGYTF TRBJ1-2 13 NA TRBD1 TRBV12-3/TRBV12-4
TGTGCCAGCAGCTTAGTGGGTCCAGGGGGGAACACTGAAGCTTTCTTT CASSLVGPGGNTEAFF TRBJ1-1 16 few TRBD1 TRBV7-2
TGTGCCAGCAATCCAGCGGGGGGGCGGGGACAAGAGACCCAGTACTTC CASNPAGGRGQETQYF TRBJ2-5 16 NA TRBD2 TRBV28
TGTGCCAGCAGACAGGGGCGGGAGCCCCAGCATTTT CASRQGREPQHF TRBJ1-5 12 NA TRBD1 TRBV6-5
TGTGCCAGCAGCTTTTTAGGGGGAGAGACCCAGTACTTC CASSFLGGETQYF TRBJ2-5 13 once NA TRBV7-9